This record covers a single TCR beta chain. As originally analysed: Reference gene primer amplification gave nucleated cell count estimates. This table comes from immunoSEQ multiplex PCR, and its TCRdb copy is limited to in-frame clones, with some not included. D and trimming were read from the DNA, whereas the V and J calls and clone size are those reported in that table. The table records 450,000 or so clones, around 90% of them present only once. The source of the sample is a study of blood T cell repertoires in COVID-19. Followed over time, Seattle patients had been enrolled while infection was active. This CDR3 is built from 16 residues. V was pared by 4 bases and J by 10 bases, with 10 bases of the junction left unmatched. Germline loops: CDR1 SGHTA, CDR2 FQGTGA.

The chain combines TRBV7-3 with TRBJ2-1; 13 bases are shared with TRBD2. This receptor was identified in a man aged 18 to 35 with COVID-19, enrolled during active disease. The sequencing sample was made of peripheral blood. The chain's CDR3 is CASSSTSGRAGGEQFF. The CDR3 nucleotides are TGTGCCAGCAGCTCTACTAGCGGGAGGGCCGGGGGCGAGCAGTTCTTC.